This TCR beta chain originates from a study of OX40 agonist ivuxolimab in advanced cancers. Overall study context: The study enrolled dose-escalation patients with hepatocellular carcinoma, melanoma, renal cell or head and neck cancer. Study-wide points: Within 6 weeks, CD4+ and CD8+ blood T cells expanded clonally at 0.1 to 3.0 mg/kg.

V was shortened by 1 base and J by 2 bases, with 22 bases between the two germline ends. This CDR3 is 19 amino acids long. The germline V gene encodes CDR1 MGHRA and CDR2 YSYEKL. Autoimmune disease history or systemic immunosuppression meant exclusion. Of note for this clone: Its antigen is unidentified.

The protocol was immunoSEQ multiplex PCR, while the TCRdb copy is restricted to in-frame clones and leaves out a portion. The sample gives 75,000 to 95,000 clones, 92% of which show up once; approximately 0.5% is in the top ten. The sample here was CD4+ or CD8+ T cells sorted from blood, taken in a trial of the OX40 agonist ivuxolimab. The clonotype was recovered from an adult with an advanced solid tumor such as melanoma, head and neck, liver or kidney cancer. The V gene is TRBV4-1, the J gene TRBJ2-3; TRBD1 or TRBD2 may be the D gene (7 bases each). CDR3 amino acids: CASSQGMAGRGGVTDTQYF. The CDR3 DNA reads as TGCGCCAGCAGCCAAGGGATGGCCGGCAGGGGGGGAGTCACAGATACGCAGTATTTT.